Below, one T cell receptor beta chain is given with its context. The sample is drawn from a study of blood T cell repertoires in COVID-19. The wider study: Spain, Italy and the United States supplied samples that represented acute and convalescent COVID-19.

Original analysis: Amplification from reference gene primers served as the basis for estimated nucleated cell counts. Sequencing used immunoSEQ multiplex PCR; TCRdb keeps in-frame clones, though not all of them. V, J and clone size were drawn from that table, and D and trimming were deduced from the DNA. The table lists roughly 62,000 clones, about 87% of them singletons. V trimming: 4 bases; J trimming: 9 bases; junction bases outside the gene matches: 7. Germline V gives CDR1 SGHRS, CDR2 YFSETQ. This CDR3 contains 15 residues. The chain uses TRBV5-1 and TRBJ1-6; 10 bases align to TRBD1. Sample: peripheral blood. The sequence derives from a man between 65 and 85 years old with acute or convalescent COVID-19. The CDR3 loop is CASSPSGQGTSPLHF. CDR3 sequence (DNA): TGCGCCAGCAGCCCCTCGGGACAGGGGACTTCACCCCTCCACTTT. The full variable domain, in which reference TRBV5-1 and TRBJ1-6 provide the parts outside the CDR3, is KAGVTQTPRYLIKTRGQQVTLSCSPISGHRSVSWYQQTPGQGLQFLFEYFSETQRNKGNFPGRFSGRQFSNSRSEMNVSTLELGDSALYLCASSPSGQGTSPLHFGNGTRLTVT.